The entry that follows covers one TCR beta chain sequence. The V segment lost 5 bases and the J segment 2 bases; nucleotides outside the gene matches: 12. Germline CDR1 is KGHSH and CDR2 is LQKENI. The CDR3 runs to 16 residues. Clones were read by immunoSEQ multiplex PCR, and TCRdb kept only the in-frame ones, dropping some. The profile shows millions of clones, 90% to 95% of them singletons. These data come from a study of shared clonotypes between healthy human individuals. The overall study: The study used three CD4 naive, three CD4 memory, two CD8 naive and one CD8 memory plate per donor.

The V call is TRBV18, the J call TRBJ2-7; 7 positions match TRBD1. The sequenced sample consisted of naive CD4+ T cells from PBMCs. Subset of the sample: CD45RA+ positively selected. This TCR derives from a man younger than 35 in good health. Some clones in this sample may be carry-over from other donors' samples. The CDR3 DNA is TGTGCCAGCTCAACCGTGACAGGGTTTAGCCCCTACGAGCAGTACTTC. It yields the protein CASSTVTGFSPYEQYF.